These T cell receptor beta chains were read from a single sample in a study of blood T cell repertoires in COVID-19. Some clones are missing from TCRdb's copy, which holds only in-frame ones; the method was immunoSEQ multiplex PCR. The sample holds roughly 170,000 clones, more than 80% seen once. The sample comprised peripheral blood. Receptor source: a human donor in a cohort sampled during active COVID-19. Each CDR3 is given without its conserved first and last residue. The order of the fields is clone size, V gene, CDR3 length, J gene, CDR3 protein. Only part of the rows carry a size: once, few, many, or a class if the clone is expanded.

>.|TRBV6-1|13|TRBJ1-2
ASSDGDRANYGYT
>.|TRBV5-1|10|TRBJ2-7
ASSFSSYEQY
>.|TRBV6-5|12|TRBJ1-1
ASSNAGYNTEAF
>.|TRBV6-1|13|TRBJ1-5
ASSETGRGGQPQH
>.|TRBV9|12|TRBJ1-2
ASSLMTGAYGYT
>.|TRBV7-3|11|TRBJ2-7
ASSPGTADEQY
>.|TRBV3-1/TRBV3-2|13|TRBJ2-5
ASSQAGTVKETQY
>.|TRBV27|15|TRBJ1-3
ASSLYGPWATGNTIY
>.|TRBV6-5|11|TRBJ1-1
ASSRDRAGEAF
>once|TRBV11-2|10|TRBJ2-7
ASSQSSYEQY
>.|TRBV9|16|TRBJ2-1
ASSVVGRGSSSYNEQF
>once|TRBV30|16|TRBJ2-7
AYKQGAVGTSGNYEQY
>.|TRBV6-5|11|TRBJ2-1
ASTSLSYNEQF
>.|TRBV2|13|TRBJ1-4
ASSLYISTNEKLF
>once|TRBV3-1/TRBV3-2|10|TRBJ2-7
ASSPTGNEQY
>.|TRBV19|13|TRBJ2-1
ASSTSPLAFNEQF
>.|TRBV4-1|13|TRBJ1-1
ASSQRDRARHEAF
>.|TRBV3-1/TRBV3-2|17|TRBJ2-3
ASSQESGLAGGQTDTQY
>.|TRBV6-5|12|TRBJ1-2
ASSRTVNNYGYT
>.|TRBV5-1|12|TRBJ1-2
ASSRAPQEGGYT
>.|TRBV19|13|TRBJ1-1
ASSRGQGSFTEAF
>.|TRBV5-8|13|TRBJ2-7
ASSLLQGASYEQY
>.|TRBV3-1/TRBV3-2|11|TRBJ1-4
ASSHASWEKLF
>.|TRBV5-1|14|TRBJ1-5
ASSLAGGDSNQPQH
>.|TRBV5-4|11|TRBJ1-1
ASSLVVGTEAF
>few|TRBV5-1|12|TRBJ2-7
ASSSDYRDHEQY
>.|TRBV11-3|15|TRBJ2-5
ASSRGTSGGSRETQY
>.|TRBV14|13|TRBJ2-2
ASSVSQDEGGELF
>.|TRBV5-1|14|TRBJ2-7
ASSSTSGGYLSEQY
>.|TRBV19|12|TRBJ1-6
ASSIEGVNSPLH
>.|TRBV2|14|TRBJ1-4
ASSPFTRAANEKLF